This T cell receptor beta chain was sequenced in a study of molecular identifiers for immune sequencing clone quantification. General observations from the study: Researchers reportedly could pick up spiked Jurkat TCR RNA from one cell mixed into one million naive cells.

Sorted naive CD8 T cells, 20,000 to 1,000,000, were sequenced from 10%, 30% or 50% RNA. Points on this clonotype: Its antigen is unknown. Being one base from a much bigger clone, this may be a read error.

Trimming shortened V by 0 bases and J by 7 bases, and 7 bases separated the two germline ends. The germline gives CDR1 MGHRA, CDR2 YSYEKL. This CDR3 has 13 amino acids. MiXCR, run by TCRdb on the PCR reads, gives a single entry per CDR3 protein. The profile shows over 600,000 distinct CDR3 sequences, just under 20% of them singletons. The sequencing input was naive CD8+ T cells from blood, with Jurkat cell RNA spiked in. As for subset: FACS-sorted CD8+CD4-CCR7+CD45RA+ naive T cells. The chain recombines TRBV4-1 with TRBJ1-5; D is unresolved. This receptor was identified in a human donor in good health. Some libraries in this study had Jurkat cell RNA spiked in. This chain's CDR3 is CASSQDHGQPQHF. The CDR3 bases are TGCGCCAGCAGCCAAGATCATGGACAGCCCCAGCATTTT.